This entry lists 4 T cell receptor beta chains sequenced from one sample in a study of blood T cell repertoires in COVID-19. Measured with immunoSEQ multiplex PCR; TCRdb has only the in-frame clones, and not every one. This sample has about 110,000 clones; over 75% occur once, and the top ten carry approximately 4.1%. Sequenced input: peripheral blood. All receptors derive from a woman in her 70s with acute or convalescent COVID-19.

V usage is TRBV28 and J usage is TRBJ2-5; D gene uncertain. The CDR3 contains 12 residues. Trimming shortened V by 5 bases and J by 3 bases, and 7 bases separated the two germline ends. Germline V gene lookup returns CDR1 MDHEN and CDR2 SYDVKM. The CDR3 region has the DNA TGTGCCAGCAGTACTTCCGAAGAGACCCAGTACTTC. It codes for CASSTSEETQYF.

The chain couples TRBV27 to TRBJ1-2; possibly TRBD1 for D (5 bases). The CDR3 extends over 14 amino acids. CDR1 and CDR2 from the germline V gene are MNHEY and SMNVEV (reference sequence). The ends were cut back, 7 bases at V and 2 bases at J, with 14 bases in the middle. As DNA, the CDR3 is TGTGCCAGCACCCCCCGCGCAGGGAACTATGGCTACACCTTC. It yields the protein CASTPRAGNYGYTF.

The chain carries TRBV13 and TRBJ2-1, with 10 bases aligning to TRBD2. Germline V gene lookup returns CDR1 PRHDT and CDR2 FYEKMQ (reference sequence). The CDR3 is 15 amino acids. The J segment lost 8 bases and the V segment lost 5 bases, leaving 9 bases of the junction unmatched. The CDR3: CASSPQREGLDEQFF. CDR3 sequence (DNA): TGTGCCAGCAGCCCCCAGCGGGAGGGCCTCGATGAGCAGTTCTTC. Together with reference TRBV13 and TRBJ2-1, the CDR3 gives the full variable domain: AAGVIQSPRHLIKEKRETATLKCYPIPRHDTVYWYQQGPGQDPQFLISFYEKMQSDKGSIPDRFSAQQFSDYHSELNMSSLELGDSALYFCASSPQREGLDEQFFGPGTRLTVL.

In this sample, this clone turned up once. This chain connects TRBV5-1 to TRBJ2-5; 7 bases map to TRBD2. With 0 bases clipped from V and 2 bases from J, the junction kept 7 bases outside the gene matches. The CDR3 has 16 amino acids. The germline CDR1 and CDR2 sequences are SGHRS and YFSETQ. CDR3 DNA sequence: TGCGCCAGCAGCTTGGGACTAGCTCAAGGGCAAGAGACCCAGTACTTC. Translation gives CASSLGLAQGQETQYF.